This T cell receptor beta chain was profiled in a study of shared clonotypes between healthy human individuals. Findings and limits, study-wide: Unshared clonotypes carried lower generation probabilities than those common to all four donors.

The assay ran at deep level. Methods used by the authors: ImmunoSEQ supplied junction-only sequences lacking quality scores, so filtering was different. Sequencing was performed with immunoSEQ multiplex PCR; in TCRdb, only in-frame clones are kept and a portion is missing. Clone size and the V and J calls come from that table; the DNA yielded D and trimming. The sample consists of 2 million to 2.5 million clones, approximately 94% of them appearing once. Details on this clone: Its target is unknown.

The CDR3 covers 20 residues. Trimming pared 9 bases from V and 1 base from J, leaving 33 bases between. Per germline, CDR1 SGHVS and CDR2 FQNEAQ. The sample taken for sequencing was naive CD4+ T cells from PBMCs. The subset: CD45RA+ positively selected. The receptor was isolated from a man between 18 and 29 years old in good health. Some clones in this sample may be carry-over from other donors' samples. The chain combines TRBV7-8 with TRBJ1-2; a weak D match, TRBD1 (5 bases). CDR3 sequence: CASSRGFGTLSATHNYGYTF. CDR3 in DNA: TGTGCCAGTTCCCGGGGATTCGGGACCCTAAGCGCGACACATAACTATGGCTACACCTTC.